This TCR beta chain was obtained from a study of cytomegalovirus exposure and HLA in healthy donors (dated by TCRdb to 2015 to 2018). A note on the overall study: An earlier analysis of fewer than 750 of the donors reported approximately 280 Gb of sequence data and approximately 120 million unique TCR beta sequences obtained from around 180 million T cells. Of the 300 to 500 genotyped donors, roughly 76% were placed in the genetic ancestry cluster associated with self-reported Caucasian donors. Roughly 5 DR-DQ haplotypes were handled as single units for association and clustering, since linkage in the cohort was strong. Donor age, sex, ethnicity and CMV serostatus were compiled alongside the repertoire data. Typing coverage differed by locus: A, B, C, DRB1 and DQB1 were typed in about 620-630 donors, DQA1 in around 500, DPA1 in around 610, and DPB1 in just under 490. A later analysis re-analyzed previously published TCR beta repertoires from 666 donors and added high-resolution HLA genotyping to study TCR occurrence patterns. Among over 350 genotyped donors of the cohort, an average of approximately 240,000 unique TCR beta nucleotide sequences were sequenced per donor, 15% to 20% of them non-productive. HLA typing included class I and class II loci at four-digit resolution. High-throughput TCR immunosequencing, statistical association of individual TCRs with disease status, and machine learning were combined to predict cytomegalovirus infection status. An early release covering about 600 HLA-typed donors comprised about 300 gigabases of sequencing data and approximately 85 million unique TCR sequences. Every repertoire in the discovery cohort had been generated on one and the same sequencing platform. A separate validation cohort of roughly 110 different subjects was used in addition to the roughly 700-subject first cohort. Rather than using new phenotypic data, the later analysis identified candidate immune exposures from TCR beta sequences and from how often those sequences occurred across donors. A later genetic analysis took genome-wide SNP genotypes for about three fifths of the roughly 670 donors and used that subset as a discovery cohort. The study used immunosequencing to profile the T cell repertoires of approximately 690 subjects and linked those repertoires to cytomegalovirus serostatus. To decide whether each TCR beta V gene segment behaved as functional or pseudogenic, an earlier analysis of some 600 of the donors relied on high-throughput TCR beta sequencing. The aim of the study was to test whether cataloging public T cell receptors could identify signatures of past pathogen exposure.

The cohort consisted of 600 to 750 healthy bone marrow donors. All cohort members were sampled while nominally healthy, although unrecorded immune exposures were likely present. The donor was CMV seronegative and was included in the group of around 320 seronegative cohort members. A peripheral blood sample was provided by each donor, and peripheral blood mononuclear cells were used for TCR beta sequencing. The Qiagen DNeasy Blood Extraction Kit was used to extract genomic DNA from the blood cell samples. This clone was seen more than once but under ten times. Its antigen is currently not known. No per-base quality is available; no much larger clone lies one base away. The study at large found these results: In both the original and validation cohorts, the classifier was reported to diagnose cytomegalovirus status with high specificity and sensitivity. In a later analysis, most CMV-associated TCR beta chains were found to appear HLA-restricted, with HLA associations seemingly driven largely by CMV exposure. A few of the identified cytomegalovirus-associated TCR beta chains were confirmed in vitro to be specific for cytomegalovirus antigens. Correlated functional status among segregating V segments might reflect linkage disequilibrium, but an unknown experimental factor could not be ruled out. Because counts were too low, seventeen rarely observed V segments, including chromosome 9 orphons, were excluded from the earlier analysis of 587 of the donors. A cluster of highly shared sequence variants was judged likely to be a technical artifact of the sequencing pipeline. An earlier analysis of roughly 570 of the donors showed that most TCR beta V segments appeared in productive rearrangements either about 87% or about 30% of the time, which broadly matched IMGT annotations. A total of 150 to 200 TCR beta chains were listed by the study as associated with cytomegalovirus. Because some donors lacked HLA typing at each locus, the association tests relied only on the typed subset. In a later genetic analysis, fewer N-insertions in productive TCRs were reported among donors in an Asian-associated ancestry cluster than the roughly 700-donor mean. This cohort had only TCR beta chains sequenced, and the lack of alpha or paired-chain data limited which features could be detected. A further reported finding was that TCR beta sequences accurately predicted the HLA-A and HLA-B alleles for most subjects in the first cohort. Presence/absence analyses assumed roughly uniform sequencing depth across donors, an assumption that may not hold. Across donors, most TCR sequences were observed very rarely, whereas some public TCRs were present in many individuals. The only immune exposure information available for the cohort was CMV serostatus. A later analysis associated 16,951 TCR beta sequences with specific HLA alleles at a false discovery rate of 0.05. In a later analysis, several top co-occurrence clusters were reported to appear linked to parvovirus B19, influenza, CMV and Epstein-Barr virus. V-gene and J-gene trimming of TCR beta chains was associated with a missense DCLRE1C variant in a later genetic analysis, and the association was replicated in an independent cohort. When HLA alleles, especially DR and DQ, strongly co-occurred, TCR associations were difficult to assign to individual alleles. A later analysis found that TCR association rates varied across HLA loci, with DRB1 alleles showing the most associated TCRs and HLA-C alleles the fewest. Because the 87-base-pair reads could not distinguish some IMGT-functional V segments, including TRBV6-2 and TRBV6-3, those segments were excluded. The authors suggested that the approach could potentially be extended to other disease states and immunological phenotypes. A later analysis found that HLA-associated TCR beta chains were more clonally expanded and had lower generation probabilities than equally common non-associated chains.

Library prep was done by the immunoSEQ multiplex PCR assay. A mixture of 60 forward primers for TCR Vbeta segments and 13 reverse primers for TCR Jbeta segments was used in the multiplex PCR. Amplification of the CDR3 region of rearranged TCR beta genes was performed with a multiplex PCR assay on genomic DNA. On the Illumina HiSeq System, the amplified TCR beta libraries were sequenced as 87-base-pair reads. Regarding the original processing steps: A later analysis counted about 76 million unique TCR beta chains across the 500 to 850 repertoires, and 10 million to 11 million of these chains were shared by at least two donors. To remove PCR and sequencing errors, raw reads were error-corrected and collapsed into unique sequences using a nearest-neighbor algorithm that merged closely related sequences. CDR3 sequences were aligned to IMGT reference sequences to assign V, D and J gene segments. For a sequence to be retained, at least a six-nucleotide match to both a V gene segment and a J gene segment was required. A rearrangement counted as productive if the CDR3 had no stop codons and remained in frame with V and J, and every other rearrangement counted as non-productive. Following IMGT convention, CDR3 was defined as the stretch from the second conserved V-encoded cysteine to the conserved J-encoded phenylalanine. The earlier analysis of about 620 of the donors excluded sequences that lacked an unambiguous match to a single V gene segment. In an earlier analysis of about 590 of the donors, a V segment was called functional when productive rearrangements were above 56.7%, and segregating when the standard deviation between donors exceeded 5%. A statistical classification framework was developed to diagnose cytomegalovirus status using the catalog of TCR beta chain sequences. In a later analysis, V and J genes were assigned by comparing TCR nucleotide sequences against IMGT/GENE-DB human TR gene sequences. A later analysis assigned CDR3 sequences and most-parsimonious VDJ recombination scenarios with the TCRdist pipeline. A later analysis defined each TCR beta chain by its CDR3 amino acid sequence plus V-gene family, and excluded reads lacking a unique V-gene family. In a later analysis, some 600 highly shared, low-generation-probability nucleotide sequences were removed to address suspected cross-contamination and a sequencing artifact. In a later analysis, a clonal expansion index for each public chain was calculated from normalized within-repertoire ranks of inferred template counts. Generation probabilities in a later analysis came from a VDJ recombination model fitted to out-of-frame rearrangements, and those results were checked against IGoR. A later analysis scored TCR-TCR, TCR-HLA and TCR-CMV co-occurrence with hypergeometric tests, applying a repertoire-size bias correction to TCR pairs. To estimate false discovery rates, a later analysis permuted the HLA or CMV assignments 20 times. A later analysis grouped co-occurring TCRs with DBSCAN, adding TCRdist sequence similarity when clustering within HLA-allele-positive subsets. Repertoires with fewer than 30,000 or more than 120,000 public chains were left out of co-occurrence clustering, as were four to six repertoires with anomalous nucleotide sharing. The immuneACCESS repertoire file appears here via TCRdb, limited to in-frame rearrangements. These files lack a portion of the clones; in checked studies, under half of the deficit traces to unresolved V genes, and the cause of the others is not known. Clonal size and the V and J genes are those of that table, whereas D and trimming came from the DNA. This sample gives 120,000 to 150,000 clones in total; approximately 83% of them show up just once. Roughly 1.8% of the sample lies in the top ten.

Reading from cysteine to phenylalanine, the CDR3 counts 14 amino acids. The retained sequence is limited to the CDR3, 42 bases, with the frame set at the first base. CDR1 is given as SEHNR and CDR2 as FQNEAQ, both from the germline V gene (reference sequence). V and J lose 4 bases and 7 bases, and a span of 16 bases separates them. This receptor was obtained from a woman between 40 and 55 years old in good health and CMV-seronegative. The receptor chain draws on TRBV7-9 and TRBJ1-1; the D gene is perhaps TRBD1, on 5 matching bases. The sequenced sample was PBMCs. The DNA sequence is TGTGCCAGCAGCTCGCGGGGGGGGATTGGTGAAGCTTTCTTT. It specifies CASSSRGGIGEAFF.